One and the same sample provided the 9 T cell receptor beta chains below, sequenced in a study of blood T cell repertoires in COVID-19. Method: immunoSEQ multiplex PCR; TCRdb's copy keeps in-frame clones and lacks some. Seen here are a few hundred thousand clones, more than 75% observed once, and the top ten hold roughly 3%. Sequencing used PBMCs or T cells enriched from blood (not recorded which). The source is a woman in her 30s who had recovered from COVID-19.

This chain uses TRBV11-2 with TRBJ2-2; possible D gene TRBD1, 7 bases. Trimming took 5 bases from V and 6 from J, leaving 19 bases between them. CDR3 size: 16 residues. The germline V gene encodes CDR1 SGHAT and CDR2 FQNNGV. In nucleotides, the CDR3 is TGTGCCAGCAGCCAGGGGGGTGCTAGTGGCTCCGGGGAGCTGTTTTTT. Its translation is CASSQGGASGSGELFF.

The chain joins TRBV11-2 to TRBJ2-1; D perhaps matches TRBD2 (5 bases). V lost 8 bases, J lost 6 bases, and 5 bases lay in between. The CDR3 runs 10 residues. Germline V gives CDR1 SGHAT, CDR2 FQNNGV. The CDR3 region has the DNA TGTGCCAGCGGACTCAATGAGCAGTTCTTC. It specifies CASGLNEQFF. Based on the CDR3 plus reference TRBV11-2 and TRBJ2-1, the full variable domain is EAGVAQSPRYKIIEKRQSVAFWCNPISGHATLYWYQQILGQGPKLLIQFQNNGVVDDSQLPKDRFSAERLKGVDSTLKIQPAKLEDSAVYLCASGLNEQFFGPGTRLTVL.

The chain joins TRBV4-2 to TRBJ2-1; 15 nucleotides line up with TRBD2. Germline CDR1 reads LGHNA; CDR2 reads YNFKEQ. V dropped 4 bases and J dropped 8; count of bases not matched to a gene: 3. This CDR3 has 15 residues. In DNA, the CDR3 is TGTGCCAGCAGCCGGGGACTAGCGGGGGGCGATGAGCAGTTCTTC. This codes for CASSRGLAGGDEQFF.

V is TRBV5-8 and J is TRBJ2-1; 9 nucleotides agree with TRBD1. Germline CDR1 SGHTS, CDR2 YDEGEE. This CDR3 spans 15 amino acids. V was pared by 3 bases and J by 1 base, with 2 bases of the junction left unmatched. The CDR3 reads CASSSQGASYNEQFF. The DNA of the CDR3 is TGTGCCAGCAGCTCACAGGGGGCTTCCTACAATGAGCAGTTCTTC.

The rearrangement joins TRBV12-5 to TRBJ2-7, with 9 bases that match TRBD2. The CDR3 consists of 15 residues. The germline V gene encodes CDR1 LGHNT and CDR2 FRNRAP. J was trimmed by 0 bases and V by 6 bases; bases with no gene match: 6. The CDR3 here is CASGSAGGYSYEQYF. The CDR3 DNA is TGTGCTAGTGGCTCGGCGGGGGGGTACTCCTACGAGCAGTACTTC.

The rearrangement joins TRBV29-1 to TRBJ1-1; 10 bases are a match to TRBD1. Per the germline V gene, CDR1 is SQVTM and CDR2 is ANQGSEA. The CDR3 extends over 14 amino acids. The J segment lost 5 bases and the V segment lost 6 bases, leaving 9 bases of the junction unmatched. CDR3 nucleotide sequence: TGCAGCGTGTTGCGGGACAGGGGCGAGACTGAAGCTTTCTTT. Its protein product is CSVLRDRGETEAFF.

The CDR3 loop is CASRGGTGYGYTF. The CDR3, as DNA: TGTGCCAGCAGGGGGGGGACGGGCTATGGCTACACCTTC. The gene calls are TRBV27 and TRBJ1-2; perhaps TRBD1 as D (5 bases). Germline V lookup: CDR1 MNHEY, CDR2 SMNVEV (reference sequence). The CDR3 sequence is 13 residues long. Between the trimmed V and J ends, which lost 6 bases and 4 bases, there was a span of 12 bases.

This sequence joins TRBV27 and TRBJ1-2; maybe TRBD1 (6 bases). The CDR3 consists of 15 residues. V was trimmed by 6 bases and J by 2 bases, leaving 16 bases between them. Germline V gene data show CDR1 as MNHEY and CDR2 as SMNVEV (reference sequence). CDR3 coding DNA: TGTGCCAGCAGGGGGATCCAGACAGGCAACTATGGCTACACCTTC. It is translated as CASRGIQTGNYGYTF.

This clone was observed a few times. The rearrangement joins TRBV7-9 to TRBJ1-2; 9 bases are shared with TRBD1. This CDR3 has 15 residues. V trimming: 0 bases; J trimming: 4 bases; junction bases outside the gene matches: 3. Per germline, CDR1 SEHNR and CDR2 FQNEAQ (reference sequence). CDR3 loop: CASSLAGQGSYGYTF. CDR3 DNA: TGTGCCAGCAGCTTAGCGGGACAGGGAAGCTATGGCTACACCTTC.